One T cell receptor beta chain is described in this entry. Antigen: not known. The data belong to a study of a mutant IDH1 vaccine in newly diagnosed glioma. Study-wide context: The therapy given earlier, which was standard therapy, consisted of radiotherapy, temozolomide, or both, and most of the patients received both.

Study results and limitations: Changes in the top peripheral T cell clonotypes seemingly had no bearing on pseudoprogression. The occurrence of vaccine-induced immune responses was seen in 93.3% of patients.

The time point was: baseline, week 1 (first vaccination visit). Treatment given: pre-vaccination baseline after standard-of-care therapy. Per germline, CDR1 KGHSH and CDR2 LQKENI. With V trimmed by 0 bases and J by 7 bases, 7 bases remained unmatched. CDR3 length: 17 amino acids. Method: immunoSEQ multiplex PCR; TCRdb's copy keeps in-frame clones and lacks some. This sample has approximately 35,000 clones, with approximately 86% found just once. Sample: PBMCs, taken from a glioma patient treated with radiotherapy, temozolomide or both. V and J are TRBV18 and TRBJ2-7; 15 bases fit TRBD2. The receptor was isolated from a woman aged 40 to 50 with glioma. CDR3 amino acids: CASSPPGLAGGPGEQYF. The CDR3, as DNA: TGTGCCAGCTCACCACCCGGACTAGCGGGAGGGCCGGGAGAGCAGTACTTC.